These 26 T cell receptor beta chains were all obtained from the same sample, sequenced in a study of T cells expressing NK-cell markers. One entry per CDR3 protein, without DNA, is what TCRdb gives after re-calling the 5' RACE reads. The listing contains about 380,000 distinct CDR3 sequences. The specimen sequenced was blood T cells: a sorted CD56 or NKG2C T cell subset, CD4+ or CD8+ T cells, or bulk PBMC T cells (not recorded which). These receptors were taken from a man between 18 and 69 years old in good health.

This sequence joins TRBV20-1 and TRBJ2-3; without DNA, the TCRdb call of TRBD1 cannot be checked. The CDR3 contains 12 residues. CDR1 DFQATT and CDR2 SNEGSKA come from the germline V gene (reference sequence). The CDR3 loop is CSAPDRADTQYF.

CDR3 in amino acids: CASSSGQGGGFSPLHF. The chain has TRBV12-3 or TRBV12-4 and TRBJ1-6; with no DNA, the TCRdb D assignment of TRBD1 cannot be verified. The CDR3 totals 16 residues.

The chain uses TRBV3-1 and TRBJ1-5. Germline V lookup: CDR1 LGHDT, CDR2 YNNKEL (reference sequence). The CDR3 extends over 13 amino acids. CDR3 in amino acids: CASSQDQGQPQHF.

The chain has TRBV5-5 and TRBJ2-5; without DNA, the TCRdb call of TRBD1 cannot be checked. The CDR3 sequence is 14 residues long. In germline, CDR1 is SGHKS, CDR2 YYEKEE (reference sequence). The CDR3 loop reads CASSLERRQETQYF. Based on the CDR3 plus reference TRBV5-5 and TRBJ2-5, the full variable domain is DAGVTQSPTHLIKTRGQQVTLRCSPISGHKSVSWYQQVLGQGPQFIFQYYEKEERGRGNFPDRFSARQFPNYSSELNVNALLLGDSALYLCASSLERRQETQYFGPGTRLLVL.

The chain links TRBV20-1 to TRBJ2-5; the D call of TRBD2 rests on TCRdb alone, since no DNA is present to check it. The CDR3 contains 15 residues. Germline V gene data show CDR1 as DFQATT and CDR2 as SNEGSKA (reference sequence). CDR3 residues: CSARDWAGGRETQYF.

V and J are TRBV5-4 and TRBJ2-7; the D gene TCRdb calls, TRBD2, cannot be checked with no DNA. The germline CDR1 and CDR2 sequences are SGHNT and YYREEE (reference sequence). This CDR3 spans 16 amino acids. This CDR3 reads CASSMQWTAGMREQYF.

The chain carries TRBV20-1 and TRBJ2-1; TCRdb outputs TRBD1, but without DNA this stays unchecked. The CDR3 extends over 13 amino acids. The V gene's germline CDR1 is DFQATT and CDR2 SNEGSKA (reference sequence). The CDR3 loop reads CSARAAGFYEQFF.

The CDR3 is CASSLADRPNGYTF. The chain recombines TRBV12-3 or TRBV12-4 with TRBJ1-2. CDR3 length equals 14 residues.

The V call is TRBV11-2, the J call TRBJ1-4; lacking DNA, the TRBD1 call made by TCRdb goes unchecked. Germline values: CDR1 SGHAT, CDR2 FQNNGV. CDR3 length: 15 amino acids. The CDR3 is CASSPLGGLNEKLFF.

The chain links TRBV6-5 to TRBJ2-4; the D gene TCRdb calls, TRBD1, cannot be checked with no DNA. CDR3 length: 17 residues. The germline gives CDR1 MNHEY, CDR2 SVGAGI. The CDR3 loop is CASSYTGTPGPKNIQYF.

The chain links TRBV20-1 to TRBJ2-7; TCRdb indicates TRBD1, and absent DNA this call remains unverified. Germline CDR1 is DFQATT and CDR2 is SNEGSKA (reference sequence). This CDR3 contains 13 residues. The CDR3 protein is CSARRPGGGEQYF.

V gene TRBV5-1 combines with J gene TRBJ2-3. From germline, CDR1 is SGHRS and CDR2 YFSETQ. CDR3 length: 17 residues. Here the CDR3 reads CASSLWPAAASEDTQYF.

The chain couples TRBV7-9 to TRBJ2-1; lacking DNA, the TRBD1 call made by TCRdb goes unchecked. The germline V gene encodes CDR1 SEHNR and CDR2 FQNEAQ (reference sequence). The CDR3 is made up of 13 amino acids. CDR3 sequence reads: CASNIAGGPEQFF.

The chain combines TRBV12-3 or TRBV12-4 with TRBJ2-5; the TCRdb call, TRBD1, lacks DNA for checking. The CDR3 loop spans 13 amino acids. CDR3 sequence reads: CASGDRGQETQYF.

The chain recombines TRBV2 with TRBJ1-3. CDR3 length: 13 residues. CDR1 and CDR2 (germline): SNHLY, FYNNEI. The CDR3 loop is CASTVEPGNTIYF. Looking up the rest from reference TRBV2 and TRBJ1-3 gives the full variable domain: EPEVTQTPSHQVTQMGQEVILRCVPISNHLYFYWYRQILGQKVEFLVSFYNNEISEKSEIFDDQFSVERPDGSNFTLKIRSTKLEDSAMYFCASTVEPGNTIYFGEGSWLTVV.

The rearrangement links TRBV30 to TRBJ2-1; TCRdb indicates TRBD2, and absent DNA this call remains unverified. The CDR3 contains 13 residues. CDR1 and CDR2 from the germline V gene are GTSNPN and SVGIG (reference sequence). CDR3 loop: CAWSVSGGVEQFF.

The rearrangement joins TRBV24-1 to TRBJ2-5. Per the germline V gene, CDR1 is KGHDR and CDR2 is SFDVKD. The CDR3 has 15 residues. The CDR3 reads CATSDFDHSGETQYF.

The chain has TRBV7-9 and TRBJ2-2. Germline V CDR1 and CDR2: SEHNR, FQNEAQ (reference sequence). CDR3 length equals 13 residues. CDR3 protein: CASSMTETGELFF.

The V call is TRBV7-9, the J call TRBJ2-7. Germline V lookup: CDR1 SEHNR, CDR2 FQNEAQ (reference sequence). There are 13 residues in the CDR3. This chain's CDR3 is CASSPTYPYEQYF.

The J gene is TRBJ1-1, the V gene TRBV2. Germline V gene lookup returns CDR1 SNHLY and CDR2 FYNNEI. The CDR3 loop spans 13 amino acids. The CDR3 is CASAKVGNTEAFF.

This chain uses TRBV27 with TRBJ2-3; no DNA is available, so the TRBD2 call from TCRdb remains unchecked. The CDR3 extends over 15 amino acids. Per germline, CDR1 MNHEY and CDR2 SMNVEV (reference sequence). The CDR3 spells CASSYEAGGTDTQYF.

The chain links TRBV20-1 to TRBJ2-1. Germline CDR1 is DFQATT and CDR2 is SNEGSKA (reference sequence). This CDR3 is 12 amino acids long. This chain's CDR3 is CSAKVTYNEQFF.

The chain has TRBV12-3 or TRBV12-4 and TRBJ2-5; the D call from TCRdb, TRBD2, cannot be confirmed without DNA. The CDR3 length is 16 residues. CDR3 residues: CASSNIGQRGKETQYF.

The chain employs TRBV20-1 and TRBJ1-2; the D call from TCRdb, TRBD1, cannot be confirmed without DNA. CDR1 is DFQATT and CDR2 is SNEGSKA in the germline V gene (reference sequence). This CDR3 has 13 amino acids. The CDR3 sequence: CSATGTDYYGYTF.

CDR3 amino acids: CASSLTTGGNNSPLHF. The chain joins TRBV5-1 to TRBJ1-6; TCRdb returns TRBD1, unconfirmable since there is no DNA. The CDR3 sequence is 16 residues long. The V gene's germline CDR1 is SGHRS and CDR2 YFSETQ.

This sequence joins TRBV6-2 or TRBV6-3 and TRBJ2-3; TCRdb picks TRBD2, but there is no DNA to check that call. This CDR3 has 14 amino acids. Germline assignment: CDR1 MNHEY and CDR2 SVGEGT. The CDR3 is CASSGTRHPDTQYF.